Listed below are T cell receptor beta chains from one sample, sequenced in a study of cytomegalovirus exposure and HLA in healthy donors. TCRdb's copy holds only in-frame clones and misses some; the assay was immunoSEQ multiplex PCR. The sample holds over 150,000 clones, 82% seen once. The source material was PBMCs. The receptor set was obtained from a woman aged 50 to 60 in good health and CMV-seropositive. Both conserved end residues are trimmed from each CDR3. The order of the fields is V gene, clone size, CDR3 protein. Rows may omit the clone size; those that give it use once, few, many or a size class.

>TRBV7-2|.
ASSSGLAGGLYEQY
>TRBV5-1|few
ASSLTVNTEAF
>TRBV27|.
ASSLNYGSYNEQF
>TRBV7-9|.
ASSLVAKAGYGYT
>TRBV25-1|.
ASSTAGTAPDYGYT
>TRBV4-2|.
ASSQPGSSYNEQF
>TRBV18|.
ASSGWIQRENEQF
>TRBV9|.
ASSVGAGAYNEQF
>TRBV28|.
ASSPDRVFHEQF
>TRBV19|.
ASSIVPRGRGNEQF
>TRBV4-1|.
ASSLRLAYEQY
>TRBV6-1|.
ASSEVEGRYGYT
>TRBV5-3|few
ARSPASGGPSYEQY
>TRBV19|.
ATSDRGIGSYEQY
>TRBV28|.
ASRPDSVSQAF
>TRBV18|.
ASSPAQGDTEAF
>TRBV19|.
ASSQGVNSPLH
>TRBV2|.
ASSERGQGRNQPQH
>TRBV6-5|.
ASIPTEEAF
>TRBV2|.
ASSEGLAGTSYEQY
>TRBV4-3|.
ASSQSSGGKETQY
>TRBV6-5|.
ASTRTSGRETQY
>TRBV28|.
ASSFEGTGKNEQF
>TRBV18|.
ASSPVTGRISEKLF
>TRBV19|.
ASSIVGGTLNTEAF